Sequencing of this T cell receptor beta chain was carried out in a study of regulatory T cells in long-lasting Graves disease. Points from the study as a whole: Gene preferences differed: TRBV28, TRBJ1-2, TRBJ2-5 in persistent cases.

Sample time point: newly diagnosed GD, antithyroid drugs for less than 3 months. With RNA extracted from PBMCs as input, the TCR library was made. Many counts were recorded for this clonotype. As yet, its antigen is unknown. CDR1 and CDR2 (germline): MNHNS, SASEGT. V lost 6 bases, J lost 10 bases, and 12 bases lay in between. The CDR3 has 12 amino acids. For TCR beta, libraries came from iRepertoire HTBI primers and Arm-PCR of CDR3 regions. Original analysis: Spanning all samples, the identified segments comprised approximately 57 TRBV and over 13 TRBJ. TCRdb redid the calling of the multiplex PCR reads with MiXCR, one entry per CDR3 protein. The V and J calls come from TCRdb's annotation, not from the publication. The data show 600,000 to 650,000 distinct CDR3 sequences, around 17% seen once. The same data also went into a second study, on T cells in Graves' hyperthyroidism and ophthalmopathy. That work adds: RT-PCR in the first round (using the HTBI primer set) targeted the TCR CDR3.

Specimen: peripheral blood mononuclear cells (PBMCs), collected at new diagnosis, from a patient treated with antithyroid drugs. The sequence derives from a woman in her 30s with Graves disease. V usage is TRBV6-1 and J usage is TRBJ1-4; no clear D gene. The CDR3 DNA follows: TGTGCCAGCAGCTCCCCGACGGGAAAACTGTTTTTT. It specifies CASSSPTGKLFF.